Listed below are T cell receptor beta chains from one sample, sequenced in a study of T cells after yellow fever vaccination. Each CDR3 protein is one row after TCRdb ran MiXCR on the 5' RACE reads. The sample has about 4,300 distinct CDR3 sequences, more than 3.5% seen once. Sequencing was performed on PBMCs, either bulk or a sorted T-cell subset (CD4+, CD8+, memory, or dextramer-sorted; not recorded which), taken 15 days after the yellow fever booster vaccination. The receptors here all came from a man aged 25 to 40 who received the YFV17D yellow fever vaccine. Both conserved end residues are part of each CDR3. D genes are given only for firm matches. Expanded clones get a size class; other rows say once, few or many, or leave the size out.

>TRBD2|17|medium-sized|TRBV20-1|TRBJ2-6
TGCAGTGCTAATTATAATAGCGGGATCTCCGGGGCCAACGTCCTGACTTTC
CSANYNSGISGANVLTF
>.|12|many|TRBV7-2|TRBJ2-2
TGTGCCAGCAGATCAACTTATGAGGAGCTGTTTTTT
CASRSTYEELFF
>TRBD1|17|many|TRBV3-1|TRBJ1-1
TGTGCCAGCAGTCCGCGGGGTTGGGACAGCGCTAACACTGAAGCTTTCTTT
CASSPRGWDSANTEAFF
>.|13|once|TRBV10-3|TRBJ1-3
TGTGCCATCAAGGGTGATTCTGGTAACACCATATATTTT
CAIKGDSGNTIYF
>.|15|many|TRBV5-8|TRBJ2-1
TGTGCCAGCAGCTCTAGGGGATGGTACTACAATGAGCAGTTCTTC
CASSSRGWYYNEQFF
>.|14|many|TRBV5-1|TRBJ1-6
TGCGCCAGCACGACAGAAGGTCTCAATTCACCCCTCCACTTT
CASTTEGLNSPLHF
>.|12|many|TRBV30|TRBJ2-5
TGTGCCTGGAGTGTACAGCGGGAGACCCAGTACTTC
CAWSVQRETQYF
>TRBD1|17|many|TRBV7-2|TRBJ2-7
TGTGCCAGCAGCTTAGGGGGGGGGACAGGGGTTATCTACGAGCAGTACTTC
CASSLGGGTGVIYEQYF
>TRBD1|12|many|TRBV20-1|TRBJ1-2
TGCAGTGCAAGGACAGGGAACTATGGCTACACCTTC
CSARTGNYGYTF
>TRBD2|14|many|TRBV6-5|TRBJ2-3
TGTGCCAGCACCGGGACTAGCGGGATAAATACGCAGTATTTT
CASTGTSGINTQYF
>TRBD2|16|medium-sized|TRBV28|TRBJ2-1
TGTGCCAGCAGTTTACCCCGACTAGCCTCCTACAATGAGCAGTTCTTC
CASSLPRLASYNEQFF
>.|14|many|TRBV20-1|TRBJ1-1
TGCAGTGCTAGAAGGGCAGGAGGGAACACTGAAGCTTTCTTT
CSARRAGGNTEAFF
>TRBD2|16|medium-sized|TRBV4-2|TRBJ2-1
TGTGCCAGCAGCCAAGGCGTTAGCGGGCCGTCTAATGAGCAGTTCTTC
CASSQGVSGPSNEQFF
>TRBD2|14|many|TRBV12-3/TRBV12-4|TRBJ2-7
TGTGCCAGCAGTTTATGGTCTCAGGGAGGGGAGCAGTACTTC
CASSLWSQGGEQYF
>.|15|many|TRBV9|TRBJ1-6
TGTGCCAGCAGCGCCGTGGGGGGAGAATATTCACCCCTCCACTTT
CASSAVGGEYSPLHF
>TRBD1|17|medium-sized|TRBV12-5|TRBJ2-7
TGTGCTAGTGGTTTGCCCCCGGGACAGGGGAGCTCCTACGAGCAGTACTTC
CASGLPPGQGSSYEQYF
>.|12|medium-sized|TRBV10-3|TRBJ2-5
TGTGCCATCAGTGACCCCAGCGAGACCCAGTACTTC
CAISDPSETQYF
>.|17|many|TRBV7-2|TRBJ2-6
TGTGCCAGCAGCTTAGCTGGACTCCCCTCTGGGGCCAACGTCCTGACTTTC
CASSLAGLPSGANVLTF
>.|13|many|TRBV5-6|TRBJ2-1
TGTGCCAGCAGCTATACTAGGTCCCATGAGCAGTTCTTC
CASSYTRSHEQFF
>.|13|medium-sized|TRBV6-6|TRBJ2-1
TGTGCCAGCAGTTACTCGACGGGTAATGAGCAGTTCTTC
CASSYSTGNEQFF
>.|14|many|TRBV12-3/TRBV12-4|TRBJ1-2
TGTGCCAGCAGTTTATCGGACGGGACGTATGGCTACACCTTC
CASSLSDGTYGYTF
>.|13|medium-sized|TRBV2|TRBJ1-5
TGTGCCAGCAAAATCGGAATCGGTCAGCCCCAGCATTTT
CASKIGIGQPQHF
>.|13|medium-sized|TRBV20-1|TRBJ2-5
TGCAGTGCTGTTCGTTCCGGTGAAGAGACCCAGTACTTC
CSAVRSGEETQYF
>.|14|medium-sized|TRBV25-1|TRBJ2-7
TGTGCCAGCAGTGAATTCGCAGGAGCCTACGAGCAGTACTTC
CASSEFAGAYEQYF
>.|13|many|TRBV2|TRBJ2-5
TGTGCCAGCAGTGGGGGACAACAAGAGACCCAGTACTTC
CASSGGQQETQYF
>.|11|many|TRBV15|TRBJ2-3
TGTGCCACCAGCAGCCGGGATACGCAGTATTTT
CATSSRDTQYF
>.|12|many|TRBV29-1|TRBJ1-2
TGCAGCGTTGCAGGAAAGGGATATGGCTACACCTTC
CSVAGKGYGYTF
>.|11|medium-sized|TRBV24-1|TRBJ2-7
TGTGCCACCAGTGACCTCTACGAGCAGTACTTC
CATSDLYEQYF
>.|12|many|TRBV3-1|TRBJ2-1
TGTGCCAGCAGCCAACAACACCGTGAGCAGTTCTTC
CASSQQHREQFF
>.|14|many|TRBV5-4|TRBJ2-3
TGTGCCAGCAGCTTGGCGCTTGGGGGGGATACGCAGTATTTT
CASSLALGGDTQYF
>.|13|medium-sized|TRBV27|TRBJ1-5
TGTGCCAGCAGTTTAGTGGGGAATCAGCCCCAGCATTTT
CASSLVGNQPQHF
>.|13|many|TRBV20-1|TRBJ2-6
TGCAGTGCGAGGAGGTCTGGGGCCAACGTCCTGACTTTC
CSARRSGANVLTF
>.|15|many|TRBV6-5|TRBJ2-7
TGTGCCAGCAGTTACTCGTATTCTAGGGGCCACGAGCAGTACTTC
CASSYSYSRGHEQYF
>TRBD1|14|many|TRBV7-9|TRBJ2-3
TGTGCCAGCGCGAGGGACAGGGGTGCAGATACGCAGTATTTT
CASARDRGADTQYF
>.|14|many|TRBV7-2|TRBJ2-7
TGTGCCAGCAGCTTAGAGACCCCAACCTACGAGCAGTACTTC
CASSLETPTYEQYF
>.|15|many|TRBV18|TRBJ1-5
TGTGCCAGCTCACCACCCGGGGCGTTCAATCAGCCCCAGCATTTT
CASSPPGAFNQPQHF
>.|12|many|TRBV12-3/TRBV12-4|TRBJ2-3
TGTGCCAGCAGATTCTCCTCCGATACGCAGTATTTT
CASRFSSDTQYF
>.|16|many|TRBV3-1|TRBJ1-5
TGTGCCAGCAGCCAAGATGGGTGGGGAATCGGTCAGCCCCAGCATTTT
CASSQDGWGIGQPQHF
>TRBD2|17|.|TRBV7-2|TRBJ2-5
TGTGCCAGCAGCTTACCGAGACTAGCGGAGTACCAAGAGACCCAGTACTTC
CASSLPRLAEYQETQYF
>TRBD2|16|many|TRBV4-2|TRBJ2-7
TGTGCCAGCAGCCAAGAAGGACTAGCGGGAGCCTACGAGCAGTACTTC
CASSQEGLAGAYEQYF
>.|14|many|TRBV23-1|TRBJ2-2
TGCGCCAGCAGTCAATGGACAGTCTGCAGGGAGCTGTTTTTT
CASSQWTVCRELFF
>.|16|few|TRBV7-2|TRBJ1-5
TGTGCCAGCAGCTTTTCTCCAGGGGCCAACAATCAGCCCCAGCATTTT
CASSFSPGANNQPQHF
>.|18|many|TRBV24-1|TRBJ1-6
TGTGCCACCAGTGAAGACAGCCATCTCGGGGACGAAGGTTCACCCCTCCACTTT
CATSEDSHLGDEGSPLHF
>TRBD2|13|many|TRBV5-1|TRBJ2-1
TGCGCCAGCAGCGGGCGGGAGGTCGGTGAGCAGTTCTTC
CASSGREVGEQFF
>TRBD1|15|many|TRBV30|TRBJ2-5
TGTGCCTGGAGCGAGGGACAGGCCTATCAAGAGACCCAGTACTTC
CAWSEGQAYQETQYF
>TRBD2|18|medium-sized|TRBV4-1|TRBJ2-3
TGCGCCAGCAGCCGAAGATTTGAGGGAGGGCCAAGTGCAGATACGCAGTATTTT
CASSRRFEGGPSADTQYF
>TRBD1|13|many|TRBV6-2/TRBV6-3|TRBJ2-2
TGTGCCAGCACCCGACAGGGCGCCGGGGAGCTGTTTTTT
CASTRQGAGELFF
>.|16|many|TRBV7-2|TRBJ2-2
TGTGCCAGCAGCCAAATGGGACAAACGAACACCGGGGAGCTGTTTTTT
CASSQMGQTNTGELFF
>.|19|many|TRBV18|TRBJ1-4
TGTGCCAGCTCACCACCGATCGGACCGCGTCCAAGATCTAATGAAAAACTGTTTTTT
CASSPPIGPRPRSNEKLFF
>.|14|many|TRBV27|TRBJ2-5
TGTGCCAGCAGCCTAAATGGGGGCTGGGAGACCCAGTACTTC
CASSLNGGWETQYF
>TRBD2|17|few|TRBV4-2|TRBJ2-1
TGTGCCAGCAGCCAGGCCCGTAGCGGGAGGGCCTACAATGAGCAGTTCTTC
CASSQARSGRAYNEQFF